This TCR beta chain is drawn from a study of spatial heterogeneity in lung cancer. Study details: A module score for T cells, taken from matched bulk RNA-seq, correlated strongly with TCR transcript counts in tumor regions.

Stated time point: sample taken at primary tumor resection. The donor group consisted of roughly 70 patients who had untreated, early-stage non-small cell lung cancer. Findings and limits, study-wide: Tallies of expanded TCRs, which were sorted into ubiquitous and regional groups, correlated with counts of ubiquitous and regional nonsynonymous mutations, respectively. Alpha chains reached an estimated coverage of roughly 7.1% of tumor T cells, and beta chains roughly 13%. In tumors, expanded intratumoral alpha and beta TCR counts tracked mutation counts.

This clonotype is judged medium-sized. Its antigen is currently unknown. Germline V gene data show CDR1 as SNHLY and CDR2 as FYNNEI. V was trimmed by 0 bases and J by 7 bases, leaving 7 bases between them. This CDR3 spans 13 amino acids. TCRdb used MiXCR to reprocess the 5' RACE reads, holding one entry per CDR3 protein. This repertoire shows about 10,000 distinct CDR3 sequences, 10% to 15% found once; its top ten account for over 9.5%. The source of this sequence is a male donor with early-stage non-small cell lung cancer. The V call is TRBV2, the J call TRBJ1-5; D is unresolved. The starting material was lung tumor tissue, obtained at surgery. The CDR3 nucleotides are TGTGCCAGCAGTGAAGCAGGGAGACAGCCCCAGCATTTT. It encodes CASSEAGRQPQHF.